Following are 25 T cell receptor beta chains from one sample sequenced in a study of response to subunit inactivated influenza vaccine. TCRdb itself ran the RT-PCR reads through MiXCR, one entry per CDR3 protein. This table has 800,000 to 1,000,000 distinct CDR3 sequences, 21% appearing once. Sample: PBMCs from blood, taken more than 4 days after vaccination. Every receptor here comes from a man aged 45-60 years who received an inactivated influenza vaccine.

This clonotype came up a few times. The chain combines TRBV5-1 with TRBJ2-5; 7 bases align to TRBD2. The CDR3 runs to 13 residues. The germline CDR1 and CDR2 sequences are SGHRS and YFSETQ. Unmatched junction bases numbered 5, after V lost 4 bases and J lost 5 bases. The CDR3 region has the DNA TGCGCCAGCAGCGGGGGGGTCCGGGAGACCCAGTACTTC. Protein sequence: CASSGGVRETQYF.

The chain couples TRBV5-1 to TRBJ2-1; 10 bases agree with TRBD1. Germline lookup yields CDR1 SGHRS and CDR2 YFSETQ. Trimming at V came to 0 bases and at J to 5 bases, leaving 2 bases not matched to a gene. The CDR3 spans 15 residues. CDR3 amino acids: CASSLVGTGDNEQFF. CDR3 DNA sequence: TGCGCCAGCAGCTTGGTCGGGACAGGGGACAATGAGCAGTTCTTC.

This clonotype occurred many times. The CDR3: CAGTMARRGNTIYF. CDR3 nucleotides: TGTGCCGGCACGATGGCTCGACGGGGAAACACCATATATTTT. The chain links TRBV12-3 or TRBV12-4 to TRBJ1-3; no definite D call. Trimming stripped 11 bases from V and 4 bases from J, with 18 bases between. The CDR3 totals 14 residues.

This clonotype was observed at least ten times. The CDR3 reads CASSLGLAGRNEQYF. The DNA for the CDR3 is TGTGCCAGCAGCCTAGGACTAGCGGGACGGAACGAGCAGTACTTC. The chain has TRBV12-3 or TRBV12-4 and TRBJ2-7; 12 nucleotides align to TRBD2. The CDR3 totals 15 residues. V trimming: 6 bases; J trimming: 5 bases; junction bases outside the gene matches: 8.

The CDR3 sequence is CASSLQGGPDGYTF. For the CDR3, the DNA is TGTGCCAGCAGCTTACAGGGGGGACCGGATGGCTACACCTTC. The V and J genes are TRBV7-3 and TRBJ1-2; 7 bases are shared with TRBD1. CDR3 length equals 14 residues. CDR1 is SGHTA and CDR2 is FQGTGA in the germline V gene. V shed 2 bases, J shed 6 bases, and the junction held 6 bases outside the gene matches.

The rearrangement joins TRBV9 to TRBJ2-3, with 9 positions matching TRBD1. The junction had 7 bases not matched to a gene; V was cut back by 4 bases and J by 4 bases. Germline V CDR1 and CDR2: SGDLS, YYNGEE. CDR3 length: 15 residues. CDR3 region: CASSPWTGAPDTQYF. For the CDR3, the DNA is TGTGCCAGCAGCCCCTGGACAGGGGCCCCAGATACGCAGTATTTT.

The rearrangement joins TRBV12-3 or TRBV12-4 to TRBJ2-7; the D gene is possibly TRBD2 (6 bases). This CDR3 region has 15 residues. Trimming removed 0 bases from V and 3 bases from J, with 12 bases in between. CDR3 DNA: TGTGCCAGCAGTTTAGCAGGGACTGGGGTCTACGAGCAGTACTTC. Protein: CASSLAGTGVYEQYF.

This clonotype was detected many times. The gene calls are TRBV24-1 and TRBJ2-1; D possibly corresponds to TRBD1 (6 bases). V was shortened by 0 bases and J by 4 bases, with 12 bases between the two germline ends. Germline lookup yields CDR1 KGHDR and CDR2 SFDVKD. The CDR3 loop spans 16 amino acids. In nucleotides, the CDR3 is TGTGCCACCAGTGATTTGCGGCAGGGGAATTACAATGAGCAGTTCTTC. Translated, it gives CATSDLRQGNYNEQFF.

Turning to this clonotype: One end of the junction fails to match germline, which may point to a read error. The chain has TRBV20-1 and TRBJ2-3; weak D call: TRBD2 (5 bases). CDR1 is DFQATT and CDR2 is SNEGSKA in the germline V gene (reference sequence). This CDR3 contains 15 residues. CDR3 nucleotide sequence: TGCAGTGCTGGAGAGTTAGCGAACCTGGGAGATACGCAGTATTTT. It translates to CSAGELANLGDTQYF.

The chain joins TRBV27 to TRBJ2-7; D is possibly TRBD2 (6 bases). The germline V gene encodes CDR1 MNHEY and CDR2 SMNVEV (reference sequence). This CDR3 comprises 14 residues. V was clipped by 8 bases and J by 0 bases, with 14 bases between them. The CDR3 reads CASGGFGTSYEQYF. CDR3 in DNA: TGTGCCAGCGGGGGGTTCGGGACCTCCTACGAGCAGTACTTC.

This clonotype has only a few counts. This chain uses TRBV15 with TRBJ2-2; D call uncertain. Looked up from germline, CDR1 is LNHNV and CDR2 is YYDKDF (reference sequence). Trimming took off 6 bases at V and 3 bases at J, with 14 bases between the two ends. The CDR3 has 15 residues. The chain's CDR3 is CATSPLPVYTGELFF. Here the CDR3 DNA reads TGTGCCACCAGTCCCCTCCCAGTGTACACCGGGGAGCTGTTTTTT.

CDR3 amino acids: CASSAGRSGANVLTF. In DNA, the CDR3 is TGTGCCAGCAGCGCCGGACGTTCGGGGGCCAACGTCCTGACTTTC. The chain uses TRBV7-3 and TRBJ2-6; D is ambiguous. Germline CDR1 and CDR2: SGHTA and FQGTGA. V was cut by 5 bases and J by 4 bases, with 12 bases left in between. CDR3 size: 15 residues.

This clonotype has a handful of counts. The chain couples TRBV4-2 to TRBJ1-1; TRBD1 matches at 7 bases. This CDR3 is 14 amino acids long. Germline CDR1 is LGHNA and CDR2 is YNFKEQ. V lost 0 bases, J lost 4 bases, and 2 bases stayed unmatched. The CDR3 DNA follows: TGTGCCAGCAGCCAAGACGGACAGGCCACTGAAGCTTTCTTT. Translation: CASSQDGQATEAFF.

In this sample, this clonotype turned up many times. CDR3 sequence reads: CSAGEGATNEKLFF. DNA for the CDR3: TGCAGTGCCGGGGAAGGGGCAACTAATGAAAAACTGTTTTTT. The chain employs TRBV20-1 and TRBJ1-4; TRBD1 might be the D (5 bases). Germline-derived CDR1 and CDR2 are DFQATT and SNEGSKA (reference sequence). CDR3 length: 14 residues. The V end was cut by 6 bases, the J end by 0 bases, with 11 bases between.

The chain employs TRBV10-3 and TRBJ2-3; D possibly uses TRBD1 or TRBD2 (6 bases each). The CDR3 has 16 amino acids. Germline V lookup: CDR1 ENHRY, CDR2 SYGVKD. V lost 6 bases and J 0 bases, leaving 16 bases between the germline ends. The CDR3 bases are TGTGCCATCAGCGGGGGCGGCCGCGCTAGCACAGATACGCAGTATTTT. Protein: CAISGGGRASTDTQYF.

Only a few counts were recorded for this clonotype. The chain joins TRBV7-2 to TRBJ2-5; D is unclear. The V gene lost 9 bases and the J gene lost 2 bases, with 13 bases spanning the gap. Per the germline V gene, CDR1 is SGHTA and CDR2 is FQGNSA. CDR3 size: 13 residues. CDR3 region: CASSQELQETQYF. CDR3 DNA sequence: TGTGCCAGTTCCCAGGAGCTACAAGAGACCCAGTACTTC.

The sample holds a few counts of this clonotype. V and J are TRBV20-1 and TRBJ2-7, with D unresolved. The V end lost 0 bases, the J end lost 9 bases, and 12 bases lay between the germline ends. The CDR3 has 12 amino acids. The germline V gene encodes CDR1 DFQATT and CDR2 SNEGSKA (reference sequence). This chain's CDR3 is CSARDVLVGQYF. CDR3 nucleotide sequence: TGCAGTGCTAGAGATGTGTTGGTAGGGCAGTACTTC.

This clonotype appeared many times. The rearrangement uses TRBV5-5 and TRBJ1-3, with D possibly TRBD1 on 6 matching bases. Trimming pared 4 bases from V and 0 bases from J, leaving 14 bases between. The CDR3 has 16 amino acids. Germline lookup yields CDR1 SGHKS and CDR2 YYEKEE (reference sequence). The CDR3 spells CASSETGIDSGNTIYF. In DNA, the CDR3 is TGTGCCAGCAGCGAGACAGGAATCGACTCTGGAAACACCATATATTTT.

V is TRBV10-3 and J is TRBJ2-5; 7 bases map to TRBD1. The germline V gene encodes CDR1 ENHRY and CDR2 SYGVKD. The CDR3 runs 15 residues. The J segment lost 1 base and the V segment lost 0 bases, leaving 2 bases of the junction unmatched. For the CDR3, the DNA is TGTGCCATCAGTGAGTCGGGACAGCTCCAAGAGACCCAGTACTTC. Translated, it gives CAISESGQLQETQYF.

The CDR3 sequence: CASSREAYYEQFF. CDR3 DNA: TGTGCCAGCAGCCGAGAGGCTTATTATGAGCAGTTCTTC. The rearrangement joins TRBV4-2 to TRBJ2-1; D is uncertain. V was trimmed by 4 bases and J by 8 bases, leaving 12 bases between them. The CDR3 runs 13 residues. The V gene's germline CDR1 is LGHNA and CDR2 YNFKEQ.

The table lists this clonotype with a few counts. This sequence joins TRBV5-8 and TRBJ1-2; D uncertain. Trimming shortened V by 4 bases and J by 4 bases, and 8 bases separated the two germline ends. Germline V CDR1 and CDR2: SGHTS, YDEGEE. The CDR3 runs 12 residues. As DNA, the CDR3 is TGTGCCAGCAGCCACAGCCCCTATGGCTACACCTTC. Protein product: CASSHSPYGYTF.

The chain recombines TRBV28 with TRBJ2-7; D is unresolved. Germline CDR1 MDHEN, CDR2 SYDVKM. V was pared by 6 bases and J by 4 bases, with 13 bases between. The CDR3 loop spans 13 amino acids. In DNA, the CDR3 is TGTGCCAGCAGCTCAGGACGGAGATACGAGCAGTACTTC. Protein sequence: CASSSGRRYEQYF.

The chain carries TRBV7-2 and TRBJ2-5, with D tentatively TRBD1 or TRBD2 (5 bases each). Germline CDR1 and CDR2: SGHTA and FQGNSA. Trimming shortened V by 1 base and J by 7 bases, and 10 bases separated the two germline ends. This CDR3 is 13 amino acids long. The DNA of the CDR3 is TGTGCCAGCAGCTTAGGAGGGGATTCGACCCAGTACTTC. It translates to CASSLGGDSTQYF.

This clonotype was recorded only once. The V gene is TRBV7-8, the J gene TRBJ2-1; 13 positions agree with TRBD2. CDR1 is SGHVS and CDR2 is FQNEAQ in the germline V gene. After removal of 2 bases from V and 0 bases from J, the junction contained 4 bases not matched to a gene. CDR3 length: 18 residues. CDR3 residues: CASSLLGTSGTSYNEQFF. CDR3 DNA: TGTGCCAGCAGCTTACTCGGGACTAGCGGGACCTCCTACAATGAGCAGTTCTTC.

This clonotype was found once. V gene TRBV28 combines with J gene TRBJ1-6; D gene ambiguous. Germline V lookup: CDR1 MDHEN, CDR2 SYDVKM. CDR3 length: 16 amino acids. V was cut by 5 bases and J by 7 bases, with 18 bases left in between. CDR3 in DNA: TGTGCCAGCAGTCAGTTTCGCCTCGTAGAGAATTCACCCCTCCACTTT. Encoded protein: CASSQFRLVENSPLHF.